This is a list of T cell receptor beta chains from one sample in a study of blood T cell repertoires in COVID-19. The assay was immunoSEQ multiplex PCR, and TCRdb's table has in-frame clones only and misses some. The table has roughly 120,000 clones, 70% to 75% seen once. The specimen was peripheral blood. The receptors derive from an elderly man with COVID-19, enrolled during active disease. The CDR3 runs from the conserved cysteine through the conserved F or W. A D gene is named only where the DNA matches it firmly. The size entry is marked missing in some rows and otherwise reads once, few, many or a size class.

j_call clone_size v_call cdr3_length d_call cdr3_nt cdr3_aa
TRBJ2-6 - TRBV4-3 16 - TGCGCCAGCAGCGTACAGAGGGAGGTTATGGCCAACGTCCTGACTTTC CASSVQREVMANVLTF
TRBJ2-2 - TRBV12-3/TRBV12-4 13 - TGTGCCAGCAGTCCTGGGCCCTCCGGGGAGCTGTTTTTT CASSPGPSGELFF
TRBJ2-7 few TRBV13 14 - TGTGCCAGCAGCTCCCGGGACAATTCCTACGAGCAGTACTTC CASSSRDNSYEQYF
TRBJ2-5 - TRBV3-1/TRBV3-2 15 - TGTGCCAGCAGCCAAGAATTAATAAGTGAGGAGACCCAGTACTTC CASSQELISEETQYF
TRBJ1-6 once TRBV30 14 - TGTGCCTGGAACTCGGGGGTGAGTGGATCACCCCTCCACTTT CAWNSGVSGSPLHF
TRBJ1-2 once TRBV19 14 - TGTGCCAGTACCCCGACAGAAACTAACTATGGCTACACCTTC CASTPTETNYGYTF
TRBJ1-1 once TRBV6-4 14 - TGTGCCAGCAGTGACCCTCGGGGTTGTACTGAAGCTTTCTTT CASSDPRGCTEAFF
TRBJ1-1 - TRBV19 15 TRBD1 TGTGCCAGTAGGATTACAGGGGGCCCTAGTACTGAAGCTTTCTTT CASRITGGPSTEAFF
TRBJ2-5 - TRBV21-1 16 - TGTGCCAGCAGCAAAGTTCTAACAGGGCCCCAAGAGACCCAGTACTTC CASSKVLTGPQETQYF
TRBJ1-2 - TRBV5-6 14 - TGTGCCAGCAGCTTGGCGGCAGGATACTATGGCTACACCTTC CASSLAAGYYGYTF
TRBJ1-6 - TRBV2 15 - TGTGCCAGCAGCCCAGGTAGCTCCTATAATTCACCCCTCCACTTT CASSPGSSYNSPLHF
TRBJ2-5 - TRBV11-2 16 TRBD1 TGTGCCAGCAGCCCAACGAGACAGGGGCTCCAAGAGACCCAGTACTTC CASSPTRQGLQETQYF
TRBJ2-1 - TRBV19 14 TRBD2 TGTGCCAGTAGTAAATCGCGGGAGTACAATGAGCAGTTCTTC CASSKSREYNEQFF
TRBJ2-2 - TRBV5-1 15 - TGCGCCAGCAGCTTTTCCCCAAGGGGGTCCGGGGAGCTGTTTTTT CASSFSPRGSGELFF